These T cell receptor beta chains were read from a single sample in a study of cytomegalovirus exposure and HLA in healthy donors. Produced via immunoSEQ multiplex PCR; TCRdb's table is partial and in-frame only. The table lists over 100,000 clones, about 76% of them singletons, with roughly 1.3% in the top ten. Sequenced sample: PBMCs. Receptors were obtained from a woman aged 40-49 years in good health and CMV-seronegative. Both conserved end residues are trimmed from each CDR3. Clone size, where shown, is once, few, many, or a class for clones that have expanded.

clone_size | j_call | v_call | cdr3_aa
few | TRBJ2-6 | TRBV28 | ASWRQGSGANVLT
. | TRBJ2-5 | TRBV18 | ASSPNSQETQY
. | TRBJ1-3 | TRBV29-1 | SVEGGDGRSRV
. | TRBJ2-6 | TRBV5-4 | ASSSRISGANVLT
. | TRBJ1-4 | TRBV2 | ASSRDRHNEKLF
. | TRBJ2-7 | TRBV5-1 | ASSQGLGEQY
few | TRBJ1-5 | TRBV6-5 | ASRSGQGVQPQH
. | TRBJ2-7 | TRBV28 | ASSLRENYEQY
. | TRBJ1-1 | TRBV5-4 | ASSSAGVLNTEAF
. | TRBJ2-7 | TRBV15 | ATSRLDSLSYEQY
. | TRBJ2-6 | TRBV7-9 | ASSWTGSGANVLT
. | TRBJ2-1 | TRBV4-1 | ASSQPDRGYNEQF
once | TRBJ2-1 | TRBV9 | ASSVGASGDVTYNEQF
. | TRBJ2-3 | TRBV5-8 | ASGRLRDTSDTQY
. | TRBJ2-1 | TRBV9 | ASSVGLKNEQF
. | TRBJ1-4 | TRBV7-8 | ASSPGTGRVANEKLF
. | TRBJ1-3 | TRBV6-5 | ASSYSIPGGNTIY
. | TRBJ2-3 | TRBV5-6 | ASSGGTATFTDTQY
. | TRBJ1-1 | TRBV28 | ASTRVDRGGWVGTEAF
once | TRBJ2-3 | TRBV7-6 | ASSLGEGDRGTDTQY
. | TRBJ1-1 | TRBV13 | ASSHRTGVVNTEAF
. | TRBJ2-7 | TRBV19 | ALITGGAVNEQY
many | TRBJ2-7 | TRBV20-1 | SARDQVGY
. | TRBJ2-1 | TRBV7-9 | ASSSPTATPRSSYNEQF
. | TRBJ1-2 | TRBV6-5 | ASSTGATNYGYT
. | TRBJ2-7 | TRBV11-3 | ASSSCGGTADREQY
. | TRBJ2-2 | TRBV4-3 | ASSQDRTHGELF
. | TRBJ2-1 | TRBV15 | ATRPGQGHEQF
. | TRBJ1-2 | TRBV2 | ASSYQGGLGGYT
. | TRBJ2-5 | TRBV5-1 | ASSFRPGQRQETQY
once | TRBJ1-1 | TRBV4-2 | ASSRGQVNTEAF
once | TRBJ1-6 | TRBV25-1 | ASSVTGGDSPLH